This T cell receptor beta chain was obtained from a study of graft-versus-host responses after intestinal transplantation. On the study more broadly: Transplants were multivisceral, liver-intestinal, or isolated intestinal.

About this clone itself: The antigen is unknown.

Profiled with immunoSEQ multiplex PCR; TCRdb holds only in-frame clones, not every one. The table records more than 100,000 clones, roughly 93% of them present only once. The germline V gene encodes CDR1 SGDLS and CDR2 YYNGEE. V lost 0 bases, J lost 9 bases, and 18 bases stayed unmatched. CDR3 length: 20 amino acids. This TCR was recovered from a human donor who received an intestinal transplant. The input for sequencing was unstimulated CD8+ T cells sorted from spleen or lymph node cells, taken before intestinal transplant. The V call is TRBV9, the J call TRBJ2-1; 13 nucleotides agree with TRBD2. DNA of the CDR3: TGTGCCAGCAGCGTAGACCCAAAGAGGGTACTAGCGGGGGGGCTTGGTGAGCAGTTCTTC. Translated: CASSVDPKRVLAGGLGEQFF. Filled out from reference TRBV9 and TRBJ2-1, the complete variable domain reads DSGVTQTPKHLITATGQRVTLRCSPRSGDLSVYWYQQSLDQGLQFLIQYYNGEERAKGNILERFSAQQFPDLHSELNLSSLELGDSALYFCASSVDPKRVLAGGLGEQFFGPGTRLTVL.